The 32 T cell receptor beta chains given below trace back to one sample, sequenced in a study of T cells in localized non-small cell lung cancer. TCRdb's copy holds only in-frame clones and misses some; the assay was immunoSEQ multiplex PCR. The sample lists 40,000 to 55,000 clones; around 81% were seen once. The input for sequencing was PBMCs, taken before any cancer treatment. All receptors come from a woman aged 35 to 75 with stage II lung adenocarcinoma.

Concerning this clone: The junction and the germline gene differ at one end; a read error may be behind it. This chain joins TRBV27 and TRBJ1-4; D unresolved. The CDR3 totals 14 residues. CDR1 is MNHEY, CDR2 SMNVEV, per germline (reference sequence). Written as DNA, the CDR3 is TGTGCCGGCAGTCTCCTTCCTTCTGAGGAAAAACTGTTTTTT. Protein: CAGSLLPSEEKLFF.

The J gene is TRBJ1-1, the V gene TRBV6-5; D is unclear. The V gene lost 6 bases and the J gene lost 7 bases, with 6 bases spanning the gap. There are 10 residues in the CDR3. Per germline, CDR1 MNHEY and CDR2 SVGAGI. For the CDR3, the DNA is TGTGCCAGCAGCCGTGTTGAAGCTTTCTTT. Its protein product is CASSRVEAFF.

The V gene is TRBV7-9, the J gene TRBJ2-2; TRBD2 agrees at 7 bases. Per the germline V gene, CDR1 is SEHNR and CDR2 is FQNEAQ (reference sequence). Trimming removed 3 bases from V and 7 bases from J; junction bases left unmatched: 14. CDR3 length equals 17 residues. The CDR3 nucleotides are TGTGCCAGCAGCTTCACTGTCGCGGCGGGGGTGGTCGGGGAGCTGTTTTTT. Translation gives CASSFTVAAGVVGELFF.

This clone was observed a few times. This sequence joins TRBV9 and TRBJ1-1; D unresolved. The CDR3 loop spans 15 amino acids. Trimming removed 0 bases from V and 1 base from J, with 10 bases in between. Germline CDR1 reads SGDLS; CDR2 reads YYNGEE. CDR3 protein: CASSVAATGNTEAFF. The CDR3 nucleotides read TGTGCCAGCAGCGTAGCAGCTACGGGGAACACTGAAGCTTTCTTT.

The J gene is TRBJ1-2, the V gene TRBV6-1; 8 bases line up with TRBD1. The germline gives CDR1 MNHNS, CDR2 SASEGT. This CDR3 has 15 amino acids. The V segment lost 5 bases and the J segment 1 base; nucleotides outside the gene matches: 6. The chain's CDR3 is CASSSGGANNYGYTF. CDR3 DNA sequence: TGTGCCAGCAGTTCAGGGGGCGCAAATAACTATGGCTACACCTTC.

This clone was recorded only once. V and J are TRBV30 and TRBJ2-5; 9 nucleotides line up with TRBD2. The length of the CDR3 is 14 residues. With 4 bases clipped from V and 9 bases from J, the junction kept 12 bases outside the gene matches. CDR1 is GTSNPN, CDR2 SVGIG, per germline (reference sequence). CDR3: CAWKLAGGGVAQYF. The CDR3, as DNA: TGTGCCTGGAAGCTGGCGGGCGGGGGGGTGGCCCAGTACTTC.

CDR3 in DNA: TGTGCCAGCAGCTTATCACAGACCCAAATGAACACTGAAGCTTTCTTT. This sequence encodes CASSLSQTQMNTEAFF. The chain uses TRBV7-2 and TRBJ1-1; the D is unclear. Germline assignment: CDR1 SGHTA and CDR2 FQGNSA. This CDR3 contains 16 residues. The V and J ends lost 2 bases and 0 bases respectively, with 13 bases between them. The whole variable domain, remainder taken from reference TRBV7-2 and TRBJ1-1, is GAGVSQSPSNKVTEKGKDVELRCDPISGHTALYWYRQSLGQGLEFLIYFQGNSAPDKSGLPSDRFSAERTGGSVSTLTIQRTQQEDSAVYLCASSLSQTQMNTEAFFGQGTRLTVV.

This rearrangement joins TRBV7-2 to TRBJ1-3; D is possibly TRBD1 (5 bases). V lost 4 bases to trimming and J lost 6 bases, with 13 bases between them. The CDR3 covers 14 residues. Per the germline V gene, CDR1 is SGHTA and CDR2 is FQGNSA. The chain's CDR3 is CASSSAGSVNTIYF. CDR3 bases: TGTGCCAGCAGCTCCGCAGGGAGCGTAAACACCATATATTTT.

The rearrangement uses TRBV2 and TRBJ1-2; no reliable D call. This CDR3 contains 13 residues. Germline CDR1 SNHLY, CDR2 FYNNEI. Between the trimmed V and J ends, which lost 3 bases and 8 bases, there was a span of 13 bases. CDR3 DNA: TGTGCCAGCAGTGACCGAGGGCATAACGGCTACACCTTC. This gives the protein CASSDRGHNGYTF.

The chain links TRBV19 to TRBJ1-5; 11 nucleotides agree with TRBD1. Looked up from germline, CDR1 is LNHDA and CDR2 is SQIVND (reference sequence). V lost 0 bases and J lost 1; bases outside the gene matches: 11. This CDR3 has 20 amino acids. CDR3 in DNA: TGTGCCAGTAGTATAGATTACGCGCGGACAGGGGGCGAGAGCAATCAGCCCCAGCATTTT. Protein sequence: CASSIDYARTGGESNQPQHF.

This rearrangement joins TRBV28 to TRBJ1-4; unclear D gene. V shed 5 bases and J shed 5 bases, with 12 bases lying between them. The CDR3 has 14 amino acids. Per the germline V gene, CDR1 is MDHEN and CDR2 is SYDVKM. This chain's CDR3 is CASSPPGQNEKLFF. The CDR3, as DNA: TGTGCCAGCAGTCCCCCGGGCCAAAATGAAAAACTGTTTTTT. The full variable domain, in which reference TRBV28 and TRBJ1-4 provide the parts outside the CDR3, is DVKVTQSSRYLVKRTGEKVFLECVQDMDHENMFWYRQDPGLGLRLIYFSYDVKMKEKGDIPEGYSVSREKKERFSLILESASTNQTSMYLCASSPPGQNEKLFFGSGTQLSVL.

The chain has TRBV28 and TRBJ1-5; 7 nucleotides line up with TRBD1. The germline V gene encodes CDR1 MDHEN and CDR2 SYDVKM. The CDR3 runs to 15 residues. V dropped 6 bases and J dropped 0; count of bases not matched to a gene: 5. In DNA form, the CDR3 reads TGTGCCAGCAGGCCCGGGACAGATAGCAATCAGCCCCAGCATTTT. This encodes CASRPGTDSNQPQHF.

This chain's CDR3 is CASTLTSGGAVYTQYF. CDR3 bases: TGTGCCAGCACTTTGACTAGCGGGGGGGCGGTATATACGCAGTATTTT. V usage is TRBV6-6 and J usage is TRBJ2-3; 14 bases are a match to TRBD2. This CDR3 comprises 16 residues. CDR1 MNHNY and CDR2 SVGAGI come from the germline V gene (reference sequence). V trimming: 7 bases; J trimming: 7 bases; junction bases outside the gene matches: 10.

This chain joins TRBV6-1 and TRBJ2-6; D is undetermined. The CDR3 spans 16 residues. Germline V CDR1 and CDR2: MNHNS, SASEGT. V lost 3 bases and J lost 0, with 9 bases in between. CDR3 sequence reads: CASSEAIISGANVLTF. The CDR3 DNA follows: TGTGCCAGCAGTGAGGCGATTATCTCTGGGGCCAACGTCCTGACTTTC.

V usage is TRBV18 and J usage is TRBJ1-5; D unclear. The V end was cut by 3 bases, the J end by 7 bases, with 10 bases between. Germline V lookup: CDR1 KGHSH, CDR2 LQKENI. The CDR3 is 13 residues long. The CDR3, as DNA: TGTGCCAGCTCACCTCTAAAGGAACAGCCCCAGCATTTT. This gives the protein CASSPLKEQPQHF.

V is TRBV19 and J is TRBJ1-1; a weak D match, TRBD1 (5 bases). Germline CDR1 and CDR2: LNHDA and SQIVND (reference sequence). Trimming stripped 8 bases from V and 1 base from J, with 14 bases between. The CDR3 has 14 amino acids. The CDR3 loop reads CASLSLRANTEAFF. In DNA form, the CDR3 reads TGTGCCAGTCTAAGTCTCAGGGCGAACACTGAAGCTTTCTTT.

This clone appeared a few times. The V and J genes are TRBV30 and TRBJ1-4; 7 bases map to TRBD1. The CDR3 has 13 residues. J gave up 6 bases and V 4 bases, and 5 bases lay outside the gene matches. The germline CDR1 and CDR2 sequences are GTSNPN and SVGIG (reference sequence). The CDR3 is CAWKGQPYEKLFF. CDR3 nucleotide sequence: TGTGCCTGGAAGGGACAGCCGTATGAAAAACTGTTTTTT.

The V gene is TRBV6-1, the J gene TRBJ1-5; a weak D match, TRBD1 (5 bases). Trimming left V 5 bases short and J 5 bases short, with 16 bases between. Germline values: CDR1 MNHNS, CDR2 SASEGT. CDR3 length: 15 residues. CDR3 sequence reads: CASSPRRTTHQPQHF. DNA of the CDR3: TGTGCCAGCAGTCCTAGACGGACAACCCATCAGCCCCAGCATTTT.

This chain uses TRBV27 with TRBJ2-5; TRBD1 matches at 7 bases. The CDR3 extends over 14 amino acids. J gave up 0 bases and V 4 bases, and 2 bases lay outside the gene matches. The germline V gene has CDR1 MNHEY and CDR2 SMNVEV (reference sequence). The CDR3 nucleotides read TGTGCCAGCAGTTGGACAGGAAACCAAGAGACCCAGTACTTC. Translated, it gives CASSWTGNQETQYF.

V usage is TRBV2 and J usage is TRBJ1-3; no reliable D call. Trimming shortened V by 7 bases and J by 0 bases, and 10 bases separated the two germline ends. The CDR3 contains 14 residues. CDR1 and CDR2 (germline): SNHLY, FYNNEI. CDR3 DNA: TGTGCCAGCATTTTTGAGAGCTCTGGAAACACCATATATTTT. Translation gives CASIFESSGNTIYF.

This chain joins TRBV29-1 and TRBJ1-5; D is uncertain. CDR1 is SQVTM and CDR2 is ANQGSEA in the germline V gene. Deletions cut 4 bases from V and 3 bases from J, with 7 bases between. The CDR3 is 12 residues long. The CDR3 region has the DNA TGCAGCGTTGTTGACTTCAATCAGCCCCAGCATTTT. Amino acids: CSVVDFNQPQHF.

The genes are TRBV18 and TRBJ2-7, with D unclear. The germline V gene encodes CDR1 KGHSH and CDR2 LQKENI. The length of the CDR3 is 11 residues. V was clipped by 5 bases and J by 6 bases, with 8 bases between them. CDR3 DNA sequence: TGTGCCAGCTCAGAATGGGCCGAGCAGTACTTC. As protein: CASSEWAEQYF.

The J gene is TRBJ1-1, the V gene TRBV5-4, with D possibly TRBD1 on 5 matching bases. The CDR3 covers 15 residues. Trimming removed 3 bases at V and 1 base at J, with 13 bases between. The germline CDR1 and CDR2 sequences are SGHNT and YYREEE (reference sequence). CDR3 residues: CASSSAGPGNTEAFF. The CDR3 DNA reads TGTGCCAGCAGCTCCGCGGGGCCCGGGAACACTGAAGCTTTCTTT. The variable domain in full, completed from reference TRBV5-4 and TRBJ1-1, reads ETGVTQSPTHLIKTRGQQVTLRCSSQSGHNTVSWYQQALGQGPQFIFQYYREEENGRGNFPPRFSGLQFPNYSSELNVNALELDDSALYLCASSSAGPGNTEAFFGQGTRLTVV.

The CDR3 DNA follows: TGCGCCAGTACCACAGGGGGCACTGAAGCTTTCTTT. Protein product: CASTTGGTEAFF. V is TRBV4-1 and J is TRBJ1-1; 8 bases align to TRBD1. J lost 4 bases, V lost 9 bases, and 4 bases had no gene match. In germline, CDR1 is MGHRA, CDR2 YSYEKL. The CDR3 loop spans 12 amino acids.

V usage is TRBV5-1 and J usage is TRBJ2-7, with D maybe TRBD1 (6 bases). The CDR3 has 15 residues. Deletions cut 0 bases from V and 0 bases from J, with 10 bases between. Germline CDR1 and CDR2: SGHRS and YFSETQ. In DNA form, the CDR3 reads TGCGCCAGCAGCTTGGTCCCAGGGGCCTCCTACGAGCAGTACTTC. Translated: CASSLVPGASYEQYF.

The gene calls are TRBV29-1 and TRBJ1-1; TRBD1 agrees at 8 bases. Germline CDR1 is SQVTM and CDR2 is ANQGSEA. J lost 8 bases, V lost 4 bases, and 6 bases had no gene match. The CDR3 is 12 residues long. The CDR3 here is CSVGPGQVEAFF. For the CDR3, the DNA is TGCAGCGTTGGTCCGGGACAGGTGGAAGCTTTCTTT. The whole variable domain, filled in from reference TRBV29-1 and TRBJ1-1, reads SAVISQKPSRDICQRGTSLTIQCQVDSQVTMMFWYRQQPGQSLTLIATANQGSEATYESGFVIDKFPISRPNLTFSTLTVSNMSPEDSSIYLCSVGPGQVEAFFGQGTRLTVV.

The chain employs TRBV28 and TRBJ2-2, with 7 bases identical to TRBD1. CDR1 and CDR2 from the germline V gene are MDHEN and SYDVKM. This CDR3 comprises 15 residues. J lost 7 bases, V lost 5 bases, and 10 bases had no gene match. Written as DNA, the CDR3 is TGTGCCAGCAGTCAAGGGGGCGCCCGGGTCGGGGAGCTGTTTTTT. It codes for CASSQGGARVGELFF.

CDR3 residues: CASSLDKGTVRGGNQPQHF. CDR3 DNA: TGTGCCAGCAGCTTAGACAAGGGTACAGTTCGGGGTGGCAATCAGCCCCAGCATTTT. J is TRBJ1-5 and V is TRBV7-9, with D uncertain. The CDR3 is 19 amino acids. Trimming cost V 1 base and J 2 bases, with 21 bases left between them. Per the germline V gene, CDR1 is SEHNR and CDR2 is FQNEAQ (reference sequence).

V and J are TRBV5-4 and TRBJ2-2; no reliable D call. The germline V gene encodes CDR1 SGHNT and CDR2 YYREEE (reference sequence). The length of the CDR3 is 14 residues. V was pared by 0 bases and J by 2 bases, with 5 bases between. The CDR3 spells CASSLVVNTGELFF. CDR3 nucleotide sequence: TGTGCCAGCAGCTTGGTAGTTAACACCGGGGAGCTGTTTTTT.

The V gene is TRBV6-1, the J gene TRBJ1-3; 7 bases are a match to TRBD1. J gave up 6 bases and V 6 bases, and 8 bases lay outside the gene matches. The germline V gene encodes CDR1 MNHNS and CDR2 SASEGT. This CDR3 is 14 amino acids long. The CDR3 region is CASRWTGGKNTIYF. The CDR3 DNA sequence: TGTGCCAGCAGATGGACAGGCGGGAAAAACACCATATATTTT.

This rearrangement joins TRBV28 to TRBJ1-2, with a weak D call TRBD1 (6 bases). Germline V gives CDR1 MDHEN, CDR2 SYDVKM. The CDR3 runs to 12 residues. With 6 bases removed from V and 4 bases from J, the gap between germline ends came to 9 bases. The CDR3 nucleotides are TGTGCCAGCAGGGTGGGGGCCTATGGCTACACCTTC. It yields the protein CASRVGAYGYTF.

This chain connects TRBV9 to TRBJ1-2; D perhaps matches TRBD1 (6 bases). V lost 4 bases to trimming and J lost 2 bases, with 12 bases between them. The CDR3 length is 14 residues. Germline CDR1 reads SGDLS; CDR2 reads YYNGEE. CDR3 sequence (DNA): TGTGCCAGCAGCCACAGGGAGTGGAACTATGGCTACACCTTC. Amino acid sequence: CASSHREWNYGYTF.